This T cell receptor beta chain was documented in a study of T cells in Graves' hyperthyroidism and ophthalmopathy. Study-wide results and caveats: In validation, the model predicted ophthalmopathy. These predictions came a median about 6.8 months before onset.

This clonotype was counted at least ten times. What it binds is unknown. Trimming left V 4 bases short and J 4 bases short, with 13 bases between. Germline loops: CDR1 SGHAT, CDR2 FQNNGV. The CDR3 has 14 amino acids. Authors of the study amplified TCR beta CDR3 regions from RNA transcripts. HTBI primers were used for first-round RT-PCR of the TCR CDR3. TCRdb processed the multiplex PCR reads anew with MiXCR; each CDR3 protein has one entry. The sample includes more than 550,000 distinct CDR3 sequences, around 19% of them seen just once. The clonotype comes from a woman between 45 and 60 years old with Graves' hyperthyroidism that later progressed to Graves' ophthalmopathy. The chain carries TRBV11-2 and TRBJ1-2, with unresolved D. The sequencing input was blood. This CDR3 is CASSSLAGIYGYTF. The CDR3 DNA reads TGTGCCAGCAGCTCCTTGGCCGGAATCTATGGCTACACCTTC.